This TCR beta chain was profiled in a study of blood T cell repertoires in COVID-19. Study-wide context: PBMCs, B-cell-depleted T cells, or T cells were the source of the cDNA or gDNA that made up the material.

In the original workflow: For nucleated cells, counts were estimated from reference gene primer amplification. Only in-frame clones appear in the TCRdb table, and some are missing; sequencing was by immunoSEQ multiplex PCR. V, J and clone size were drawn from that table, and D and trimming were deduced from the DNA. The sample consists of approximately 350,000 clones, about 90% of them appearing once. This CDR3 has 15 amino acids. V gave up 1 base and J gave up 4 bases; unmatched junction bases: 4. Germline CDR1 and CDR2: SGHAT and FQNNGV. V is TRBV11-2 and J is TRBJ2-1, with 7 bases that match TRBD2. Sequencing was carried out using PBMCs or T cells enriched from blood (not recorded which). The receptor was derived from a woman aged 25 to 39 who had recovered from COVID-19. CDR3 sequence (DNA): TGTGCCAGCAGCTTAGCTAGCGGACTATACAATGAGCAGTTCTTC. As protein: CASSLASGLYNEQFF.